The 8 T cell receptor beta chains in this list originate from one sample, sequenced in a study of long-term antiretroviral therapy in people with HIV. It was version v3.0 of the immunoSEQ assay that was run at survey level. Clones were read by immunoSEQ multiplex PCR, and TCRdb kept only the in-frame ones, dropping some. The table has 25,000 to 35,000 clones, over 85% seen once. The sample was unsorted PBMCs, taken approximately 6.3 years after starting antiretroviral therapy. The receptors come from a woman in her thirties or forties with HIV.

The CDR3 is CASSPGQANTGELFF. The CDR3 DNA follows: TGTGCCAGCAGCCCGGGACAGGCAAACACCGGGGAGCTGTTTTTT. The chain links TRBV5-4 to TRBJ2-2; TRBD1 agrees at 8 bases. The J segment lost 2 bases and the V segment lost 4 bases, leaving 4 bases of the junction unmatched. Germline loops: CDR1 SGHNT, CDR2 YYREEE (reference sequence). The length of the CDR3 is 15 residues.

CDR3 nucleotide sequence: TGTGCCAGCAGTGACCCTGAGACCTACGAGCAGTACTTC. It specifies CASSDPETYEQYF. The rearrangement links TRBV6-5 to TRBJ2-7; D remains unclear. This CDR3 has 13 residues. In germline, CDR1 is MNHEY, CDR2 SVGAGI. Trimming removed 5 bases at V and 2 bases at J, with 10 bases between.

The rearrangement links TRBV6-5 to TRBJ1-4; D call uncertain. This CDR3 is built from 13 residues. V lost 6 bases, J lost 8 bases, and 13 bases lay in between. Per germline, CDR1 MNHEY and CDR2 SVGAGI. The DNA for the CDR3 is TGTGCCAGCAGCAGAGCCGAATCCGAAAAACTGTTTTTT. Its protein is CASSRAESEKLFF.

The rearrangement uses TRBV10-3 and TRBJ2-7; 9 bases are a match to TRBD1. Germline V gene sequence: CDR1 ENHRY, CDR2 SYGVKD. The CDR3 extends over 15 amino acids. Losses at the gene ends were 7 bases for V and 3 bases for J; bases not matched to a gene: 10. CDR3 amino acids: CAITKTGGAGYEQYF. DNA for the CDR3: TGTGCCATCACCAAAACAGGGGGCGCTGGCTACGAGCAGTACTTC.

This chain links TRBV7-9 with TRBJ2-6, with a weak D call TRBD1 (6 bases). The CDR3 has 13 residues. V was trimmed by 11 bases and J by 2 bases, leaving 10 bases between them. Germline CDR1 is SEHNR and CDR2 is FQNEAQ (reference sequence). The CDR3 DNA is TGTGCCTCTTACAGGGCTGGGGCCAACGTCCTGACTTTC. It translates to CASYRAGANVLTF. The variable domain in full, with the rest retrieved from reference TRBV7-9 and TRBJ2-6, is DTGVSQNPRHKITKRGQNVTFRCDPISEHNRLYWYRQTLGQGPEFLTYFQNEAQLEKSRLLSDRFSAERPKGSFSTLEIQRTEQGDSAMYLCASYRAGANVLTFGAGSRLTVL.

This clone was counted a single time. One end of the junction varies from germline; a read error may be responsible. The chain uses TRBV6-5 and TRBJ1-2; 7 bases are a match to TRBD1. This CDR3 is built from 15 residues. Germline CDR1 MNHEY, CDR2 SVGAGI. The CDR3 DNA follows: TGTGCCAGCACTTACCTCGACAGGGAAGACTATGGCTACACCTTC. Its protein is CASTYLDREDYGYTF.

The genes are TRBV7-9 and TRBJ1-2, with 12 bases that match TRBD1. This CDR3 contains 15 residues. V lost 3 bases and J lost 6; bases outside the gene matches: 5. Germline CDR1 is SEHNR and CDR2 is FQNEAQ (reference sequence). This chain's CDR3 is CASSFSGTGGHGYTF. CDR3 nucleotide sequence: TGTGCCAGCAGCTTTTCCGGGACAGGGGGCCATGGCTACACCTTC.

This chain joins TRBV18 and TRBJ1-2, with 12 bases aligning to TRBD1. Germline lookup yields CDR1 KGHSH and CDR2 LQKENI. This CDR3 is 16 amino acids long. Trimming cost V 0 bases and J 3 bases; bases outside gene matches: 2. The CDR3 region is CASSPPGTGGHYGYTF. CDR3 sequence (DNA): TGTGCCAGCTCACCACCCGGGACAGGGGGCCACTATGGCTACACCTTC.